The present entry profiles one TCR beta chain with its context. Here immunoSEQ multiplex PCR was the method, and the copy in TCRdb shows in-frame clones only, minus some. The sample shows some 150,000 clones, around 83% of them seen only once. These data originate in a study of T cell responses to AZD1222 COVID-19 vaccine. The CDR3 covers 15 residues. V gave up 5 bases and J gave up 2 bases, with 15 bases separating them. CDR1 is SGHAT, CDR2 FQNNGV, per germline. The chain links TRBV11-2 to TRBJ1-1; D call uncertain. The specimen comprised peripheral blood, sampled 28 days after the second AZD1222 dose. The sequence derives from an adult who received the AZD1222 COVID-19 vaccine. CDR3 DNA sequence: TGTGCCAGCAGCCCGCGCTGGGGAGCTAACACTGAAGCTTTCTTT. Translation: CASSPRWGANTEAFF.